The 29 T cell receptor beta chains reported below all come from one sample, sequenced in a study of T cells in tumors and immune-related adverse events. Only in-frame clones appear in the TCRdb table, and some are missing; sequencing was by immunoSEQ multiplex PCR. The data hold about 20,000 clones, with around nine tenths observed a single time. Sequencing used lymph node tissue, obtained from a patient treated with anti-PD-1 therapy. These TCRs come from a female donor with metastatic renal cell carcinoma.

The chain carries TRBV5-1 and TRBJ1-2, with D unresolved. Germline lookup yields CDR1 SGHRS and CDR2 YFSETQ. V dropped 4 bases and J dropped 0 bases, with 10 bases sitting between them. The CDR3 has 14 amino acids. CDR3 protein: CASSRSAANYGYTF. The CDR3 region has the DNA TGCGCCAGCAGCCGAAGCGCAGCTAACTATGGCTACACCTTC. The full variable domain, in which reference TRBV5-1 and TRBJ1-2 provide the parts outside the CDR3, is KAGVTQTPRYLIKTRGQQVTLSCSPISGHRSVSWYQQTPGQGLQFLFEYFSETQRNKGNFPGRFSGRQFSNSRSEMNVSTLELGDSALYLCASSRSAANYGYTFGSGTRLTVV.

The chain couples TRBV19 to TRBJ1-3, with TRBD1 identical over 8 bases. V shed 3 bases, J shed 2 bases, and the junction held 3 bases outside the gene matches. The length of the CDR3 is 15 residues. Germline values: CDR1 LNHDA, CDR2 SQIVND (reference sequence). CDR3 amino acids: CASSIYRGTGNTIYF. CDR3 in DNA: TGTGCCAGTAGTATTTACAGGGGGACTGGAAACACCATATATTTT. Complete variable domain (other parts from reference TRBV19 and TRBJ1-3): DGGITQSPKYLFRKEGQNVTLSCEQNLNHDAMYWYRQDPGQGLRLIYYSQIVNDFQKGDIAEGYSVSREKKESFPLTVTSAQKNPTAFYLCASSIYRGTGNTIYFGEGSWLTVV.

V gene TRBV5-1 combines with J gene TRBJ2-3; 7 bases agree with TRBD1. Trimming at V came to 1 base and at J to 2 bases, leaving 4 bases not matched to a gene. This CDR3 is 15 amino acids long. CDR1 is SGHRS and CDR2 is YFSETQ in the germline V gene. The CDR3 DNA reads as TGCGCCAGCAGCTTGCTGGGACAGCACACAGATACGCAGTATTTT. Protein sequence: CASSLLGQHTDTQYF.

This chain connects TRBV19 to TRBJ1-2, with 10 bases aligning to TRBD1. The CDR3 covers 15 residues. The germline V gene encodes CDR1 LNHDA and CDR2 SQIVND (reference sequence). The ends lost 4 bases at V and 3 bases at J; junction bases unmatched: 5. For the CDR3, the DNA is TGTGCCAGTAGTACGACAGGGGGCTTTTACTATGGCTACACCTTC. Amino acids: CASSTTGGFYYGYTF. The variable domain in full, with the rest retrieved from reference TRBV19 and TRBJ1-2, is DGGITQSPKYLFRKEGQNVTLSCEQNLNHDAMYWYRQDPGQGLRLIYYSQIVNDFQKGDIAEGYSVSREKKESFPLTVTSAQKNPTAFYLCASSTTGGFYYGYTFGSGTRLTVV.

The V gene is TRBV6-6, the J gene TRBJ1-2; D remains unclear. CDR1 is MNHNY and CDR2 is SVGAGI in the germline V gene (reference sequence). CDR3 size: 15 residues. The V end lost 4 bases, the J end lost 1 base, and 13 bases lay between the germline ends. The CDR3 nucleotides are TGTGCCAGCAGTTTAGGAGAAAGTTATAACTATGGCTACACCTTC. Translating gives CASSLGESYNYGYTF.

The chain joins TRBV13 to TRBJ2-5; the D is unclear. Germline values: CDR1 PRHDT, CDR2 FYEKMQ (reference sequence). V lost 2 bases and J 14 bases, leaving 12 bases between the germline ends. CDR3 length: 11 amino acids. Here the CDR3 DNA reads TGTGCCAGCAGCTTATATAGGGTGGGCTACTTC. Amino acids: CASSLYRVGYF.

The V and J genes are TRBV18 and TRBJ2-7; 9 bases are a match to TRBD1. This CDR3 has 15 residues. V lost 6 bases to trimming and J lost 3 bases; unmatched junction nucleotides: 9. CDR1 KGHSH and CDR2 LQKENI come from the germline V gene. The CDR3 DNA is TGTGCCAGCTCCCTAGGACAGGGGTTTGTCTACGAGCAGTACTTC. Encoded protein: CASSLGQGFVYEQYF.

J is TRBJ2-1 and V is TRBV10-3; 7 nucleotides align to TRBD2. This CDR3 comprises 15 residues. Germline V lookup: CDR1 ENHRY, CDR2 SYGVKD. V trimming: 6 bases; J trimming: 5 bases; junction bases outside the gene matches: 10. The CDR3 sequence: CAISPGVAGNNEQFF. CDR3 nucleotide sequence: TGTGCCATCAGCCCCGGGGTAGCGGGCAACAATGAGCAGTTCTTC.

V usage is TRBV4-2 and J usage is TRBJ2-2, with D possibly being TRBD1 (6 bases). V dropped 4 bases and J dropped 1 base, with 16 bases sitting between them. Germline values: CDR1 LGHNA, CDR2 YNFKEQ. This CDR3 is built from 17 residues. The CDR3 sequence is CASSPLRQGRNTGELFF. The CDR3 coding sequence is TGTGCCAGCAGCCCCTTAAGGCAGGGGCGGAACACCGGGGAGCTGTTTTTT.

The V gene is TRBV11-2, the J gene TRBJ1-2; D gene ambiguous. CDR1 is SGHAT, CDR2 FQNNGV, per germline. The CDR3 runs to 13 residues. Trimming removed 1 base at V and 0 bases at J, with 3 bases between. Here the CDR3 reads CASSLGPNYGYTF. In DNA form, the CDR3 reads TGTGCCAGCAGCTTAGGGCCTAACTATGGCTACACCTTC.

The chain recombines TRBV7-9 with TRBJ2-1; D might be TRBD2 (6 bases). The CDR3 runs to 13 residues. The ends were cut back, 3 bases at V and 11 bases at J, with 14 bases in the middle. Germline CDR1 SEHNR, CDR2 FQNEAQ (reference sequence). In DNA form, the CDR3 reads TGTGCCAGCAGCTTTGGAGGGTCGAGTAAGCAGTTCTTC. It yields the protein CASSFGGSSKQFF.

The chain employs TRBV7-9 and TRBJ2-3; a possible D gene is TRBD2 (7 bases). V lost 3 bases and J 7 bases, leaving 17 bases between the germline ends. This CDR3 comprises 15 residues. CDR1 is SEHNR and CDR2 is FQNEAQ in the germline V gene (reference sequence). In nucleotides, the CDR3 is TGTGCCAGCAGCTTTTACACGGGGGGCAAGAATACGCAGTATTTT. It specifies CASSFYTGGKNTQYF.

The CDR3 reads CASSQELESYIQETQYF. Here the CDR3 DNA reads TGCGCCAGCAGCCAGGAACTAGAGAGCTATATACAAGAGACCCAGTACTTC. The chain combines TRBV4-1 with TRBJ2-5; TRBD2 might be the D (5 bases). With 3 bases removed from V and 2 bases from J, the gap between germline ends came to 19 bases. Germline assignment: CDR1 MGHRA and CDR2 YSYEKL. The CDR3 is made up of 17 amino acids.

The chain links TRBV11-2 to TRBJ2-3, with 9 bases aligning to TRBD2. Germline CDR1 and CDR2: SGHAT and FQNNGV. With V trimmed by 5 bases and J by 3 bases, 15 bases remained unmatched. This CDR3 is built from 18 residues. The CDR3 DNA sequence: TGTGCCAGCAGCAGGACATCTTGGCGGGGGGGTCGTACAGATACGCAGTATTTT. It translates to CASSRTSWRGGRTDTQYF.

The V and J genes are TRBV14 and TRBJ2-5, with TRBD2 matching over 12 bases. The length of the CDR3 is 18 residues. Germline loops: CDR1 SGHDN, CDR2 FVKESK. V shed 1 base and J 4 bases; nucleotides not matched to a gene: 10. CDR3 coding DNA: TGTGCCAGCAGCCAAGGTCGACTAGCGGGAGTTTTGCGAGAGACCCAGTACTTC. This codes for CASSQGRLAGVLRETQYF.

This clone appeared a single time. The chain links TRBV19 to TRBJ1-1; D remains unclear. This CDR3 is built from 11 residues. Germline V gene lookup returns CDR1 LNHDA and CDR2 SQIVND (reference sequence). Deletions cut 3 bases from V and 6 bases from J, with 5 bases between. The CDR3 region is CASSIGPEAFF. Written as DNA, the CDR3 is TGTGCCAGTAGTATCGGTCCTGAAGCTTTCTTT.

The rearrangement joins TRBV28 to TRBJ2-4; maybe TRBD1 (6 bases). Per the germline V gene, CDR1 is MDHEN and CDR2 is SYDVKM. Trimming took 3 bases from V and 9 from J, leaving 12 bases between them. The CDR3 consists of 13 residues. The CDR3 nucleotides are TGTGCCAGCAGTTTTCGCCTAGGGGGCATTCAGTACTTC. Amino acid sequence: CASSFRLGGIQYF.

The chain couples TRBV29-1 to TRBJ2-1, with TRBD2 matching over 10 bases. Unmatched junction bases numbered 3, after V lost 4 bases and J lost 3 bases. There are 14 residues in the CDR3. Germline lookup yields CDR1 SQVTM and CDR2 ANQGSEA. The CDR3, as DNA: TGCAGCGTTGGCCCTAGCGGGGGCTACAATGAGCAGTTCTTC. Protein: CSVGPSGGYNEQFF.

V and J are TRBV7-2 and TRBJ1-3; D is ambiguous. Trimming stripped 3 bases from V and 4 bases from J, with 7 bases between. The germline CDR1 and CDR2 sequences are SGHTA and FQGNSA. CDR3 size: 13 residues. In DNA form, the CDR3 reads TGTGCCAGCAGCTTTGGCCTCGGAAACACCATATATTTT. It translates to CASSFGLGNTIYF.

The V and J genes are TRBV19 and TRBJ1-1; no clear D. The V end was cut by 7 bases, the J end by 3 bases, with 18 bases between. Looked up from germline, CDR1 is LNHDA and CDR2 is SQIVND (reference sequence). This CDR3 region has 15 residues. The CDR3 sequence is CASTIRALRDTEAFF. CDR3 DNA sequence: TGTGCCAGTACCATTCGTGCCCTTCGGGACACTGAAGCTTTCTTT.

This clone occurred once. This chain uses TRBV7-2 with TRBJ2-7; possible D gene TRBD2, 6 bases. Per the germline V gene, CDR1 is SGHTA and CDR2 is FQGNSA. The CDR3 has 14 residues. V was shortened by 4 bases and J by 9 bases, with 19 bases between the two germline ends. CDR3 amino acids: CASSSEGTVTRQYF. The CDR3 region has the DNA TGTGCCAGCAGCTCGGAGGGAACGGTGACGCGGCAGTACTTC.

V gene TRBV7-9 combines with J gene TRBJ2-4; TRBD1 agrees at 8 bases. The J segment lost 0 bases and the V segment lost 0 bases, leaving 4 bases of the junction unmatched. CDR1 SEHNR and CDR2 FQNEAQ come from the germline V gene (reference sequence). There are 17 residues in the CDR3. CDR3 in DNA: TGTGCCAGCAGCTTAGCACGGGACAGGTTAGCCAAAAACATTCAGTACTTC. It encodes CASSLARDRLAKNIQYF.

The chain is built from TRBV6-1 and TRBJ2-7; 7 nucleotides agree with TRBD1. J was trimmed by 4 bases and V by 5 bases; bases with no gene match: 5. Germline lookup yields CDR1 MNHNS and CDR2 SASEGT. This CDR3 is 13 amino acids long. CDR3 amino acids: CASSKGTEYEQYF. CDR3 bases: TGTGCCAGCAGTAAAGGGACAGAATACGAGCAGTACTTC.

The CDR3 loop reads CASSFGGGWNTGELFF. CDR3 in DNA: TGTGCCAGCAGTTTCGGGGGAGGTTGGAACACCGGGGAGCTGTTTTTT. The chain couples TRBV28 to TRBJ2-2; D might be TRBD2 (6 bases). Germline CDR1 and CDR2: MDHEN and SYDVKM. The CDR3 runs to 16 residues. V gave up 3 bases and J gave up 1 base, with 12 bases separating them.

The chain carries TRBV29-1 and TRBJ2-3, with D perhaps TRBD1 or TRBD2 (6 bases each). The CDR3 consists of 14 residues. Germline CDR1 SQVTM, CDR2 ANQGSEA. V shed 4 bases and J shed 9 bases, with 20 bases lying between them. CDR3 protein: CSVGELVVGGTQYF. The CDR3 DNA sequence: TGCAGCGTTGGAGAACTGGTAGTCGGGGGCACGCAGTATTTT.

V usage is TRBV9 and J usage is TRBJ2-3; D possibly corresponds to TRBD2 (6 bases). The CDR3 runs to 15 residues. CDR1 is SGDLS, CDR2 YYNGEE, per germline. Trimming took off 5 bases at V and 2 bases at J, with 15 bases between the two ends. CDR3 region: CASSQRPGLTDTQYF. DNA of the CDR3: TGTGCCAGCAGTCAACGACCGGGACTCACAGATACGCAGTATTTT.

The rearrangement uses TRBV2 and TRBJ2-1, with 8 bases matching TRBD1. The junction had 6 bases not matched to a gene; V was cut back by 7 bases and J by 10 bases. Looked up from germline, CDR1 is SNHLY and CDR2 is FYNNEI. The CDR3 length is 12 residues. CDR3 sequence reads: CASTPQGVEQFF. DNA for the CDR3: TGTGCCAGCACGCCACAGGGGGTCGAGCAGTTCTTC. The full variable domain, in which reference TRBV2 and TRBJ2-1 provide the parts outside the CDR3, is EPEVTQTPSHQVTQMGQEVILRCVPISNHLYFYWYRQILGQKVEFLVSFYNNEISEKSEIFDDQFSVERPDGSNFTLKIRSTKLEDSAMYFCASTPQGVEQFFGPGTRLTVL.

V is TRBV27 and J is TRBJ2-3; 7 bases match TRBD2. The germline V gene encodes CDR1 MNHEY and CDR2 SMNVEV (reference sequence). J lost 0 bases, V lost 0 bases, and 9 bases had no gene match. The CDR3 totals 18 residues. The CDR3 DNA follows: TGTGCCAGCAGTTTATCGTACCCTAGCGGCACTAGCACAGATACGCAGTATTTT. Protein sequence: CASSLSYPSGTSTDTQYF.

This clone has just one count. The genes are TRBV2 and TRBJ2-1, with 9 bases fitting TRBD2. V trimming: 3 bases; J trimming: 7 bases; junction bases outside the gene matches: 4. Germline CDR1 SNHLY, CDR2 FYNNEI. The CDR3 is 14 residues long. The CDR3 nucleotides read TGTGCCAGCAGTGATGTTCTAGCGGGGAATGAGCAGTTCTTC. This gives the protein CASSDVLAGNEQFF.